This is a list of T cell receptor beta chains from one sample in a study of cytomegalovirus exposure and HLA in healthy donors. Method: immunoSEQ multiplex PCR; TCRdb's copy keeps in-frame clones and lacks some. The repertoire holds roughly 84,000 clones, with around 77% as singletons. Specimen: PBMCs. The receptors originated from a man aged 45-65 years in good health and CMV-seronegative. Both conserved end residues are part of each CDR3. The order of the fields is V gene, D gene, J gene, clone size, CDR3 DNA, CDR3 protein. The D gene is left open where the match is weak. Clone sizes are given selectively: once, few, many, or a class where the clone is expanded.

TRBV19	TRBD1	TRBJ2-2	NA	TGTGCCAGTAGTCGTCAGGGGGTGAGGAACACCGGGGAGCTGTTTTTT	CASSRQGVRNTGELFF
TRBV7-8	NA	TRBJ1-6	NA	TGTGCCAGCAGCTTGGAGTTGACAGAACCTACGGAAAATTCACCCCTCCACTTT	CASSLELTEPTENSPLHF
TRBV27	NA	TRBJ2-3	NA	TGTGCCAGCAGTTTACTCTCCGCGAGGGATACGCAGTATTTT	CASSLLSARDTQYF
TRBV10-3	NA	TRBJ2-7	NA	TGTGCCATCAGCCCAGGTACAACCTACGAGCAGTACTTC	CAISPGTTYEQYF
TRBV6-1	TRBD1	TRBJ1-1	NA	TGTGCCAGCGACAGAACCGGGACAGGGGGCACTGAAGCTTTCTTT	CASDRTGTGGTEAFF
TRBV5-1	NA	TRBJ2-1	NA	TGCGCCAGCAGCTTGGTGCCTAGCGACTACAATGAGCAGTTCTTC	CASSLVPSDYNEQFF
TRBV10-3	NA	TRBJ2-1	many	TGTGCCATCAGTGAGGGCCCTGGCGGGGGCCACTACAATGAGCAGTTCTTC	CAISEGPGGGHYNEQFF
TRBV6-6	TRBD1	TRBJ1-6	NA	TGTGCCAGCAGTTTGACAGGGGGACCAAATTCACCCCTCCACTTT	CASSLTGGPNSPLHF
TRBV6-5	TRBD1	TRBJ1-5	NA	TGTGCCAGCAGTTCCTGGGACAGGGGAGGCGGTCAGCCCCAGCATTTT	CASSSWDRGGGQPQHF
TRBV29-1	TRBD1	TRBJ1-2	NA	TGCAGCGCCGGGACAGGGGGCGCACCTAACTATGGCTACACCTTC	CSAGTGGAPNYGYTF
TRBV4-1	TRBD1	TRBJ1-1	NA	TGCGCCAGCAGCCAAGGACCAGGGGGGAACACTGAAGCTTTCTTT	CASSQGPGGNTEAFF
TRBV9	TRBD1	TRBJ2-6	NA	TGTGCCAGCAGCGTAGCTGGACAGGGGGGGCGGGAGGCCAACGTCCTGACTTTC	CASSVAGQGGREANVLTF
TRBV4-3	NA	TRBJ2-7	NA	TGCGCCAGCAGCCAAGAATGGGCCGAAAGCTCCTACGAGCAGTACTTC	CASSQEWAESSYEQYF
TRBV15	NA	TRBJ1-1	once	TGTGCCACCAGACTTCCGGGGGAAAACACTGAAGCTTTCTTT	CATRLPGENTEAFF
TRBV7-8	TRBD1	TRBJ2-7	once	TGTGCCAGCAGCTTATCCGGGACAGGGAACGAGCAGTACTTC	CASSLSGTGNEQYF
TRBV29-1	NA	TRBJ1-5	NA	TGCAGCGTTGGAGACAGGAATCAGCCCCAGCATTTT	CSVGDRNQPQHF
TRBV19	NA	TRBJ1-1	NA	TGTGCCAGTAGTATATTGACGGATACTATGAACACTGAAGCTTTCTTT	CASSILTDTMNTEAFF
TRBV27	NA	TRBJ1-1	few	TGTGCCAGCAGTTTCCAACAGGGCCCCACTGAAGCTTTCTTT	CASSFQQGPTEAFF
TRBV19	NA	TRBJ2-6	NA	TGTGCCAGTAGTATAATGGGCGGAGGTGGGGCCAACGTCCTGACTTTC	CASSIMGGGGANVLTF
TRBV10-3	NA	TRBJ1-5	NA	TGTGCCATCAGTCCGGACGGGGATCAGCCCCAGCATTTT	CAISPDGDQPQHF
TRBV5-1	TRBD2	TRBJ2-2	NA	TGCGCCAGCAGGGTAGCGGGGTTAAACACCGGGGAGCTGTTTTTT	CASRVAGLNTGELFF
TRBV9	NA	TRBJ1-6	NA	TGTGCCAGCAGCCCCAGGGCAAATAATTCACCCCTCCACTTT	CASSPRANNSPLHF
TRBV7-9	NA	TRBJ1-2	NA	TGTGCCAGCAGCTTAGCGGGGGGGGTCGATGGCTACACCTTC	CASSLAGGVDGYTF
TRBV30	NA	TRBJ1-5	NA	TGTGCCTGGAGTCTCGGGGGAAATCAGCCCCAGCATTTT	CAWSLGGNQPQHF
TRBV11-3	TRBD2	TRBJ2-7	once	TGTGCCAGCAGCTTTCGGGGGGTAAACGAGCAGTACTTC	CASSFRGVNEQYF
TRBV18	TRBD1	TRBJ1-2	few	TGTGCCAGCTCACCAGGACAGGGGGGTGGCTACACCTTC	CASSPGQGGGYTF
TRBV2	NA	TRBJ1-1	NA	TGTGCCTCCACCTCCCGGAGGGGCCCTATGAACACTGAAGCTTTCTTT	CASTSRRGPMNTEAFF
TRBV11-3	NA	TRBJ2-1	NA	TGTGCCAGCAGCTTCCCCACAGGGATGAATGAGCAGTTCTTC	CASSFPTGMNEQFF
TRBV6-6	TRBD2	TRBJ2-2	NA	TGTGCCAGCAGATCTGAGACTAGCGGCGGGGAGCTGTTTTTT	CASRSETSGGELFF
TRBV19	TRBD1	TRBJ1-2	NA	TGTGCCAGTAGTAGACAGGGACTTTTCCACTTTGGCTACACCTTC	CASSRQGLFHFGYTF
TRBV5-6	TRBD1	TRBJ2-7	NA	TGTGCCAGCAGCTTGGGACAGGGATACTCCTACGAGCAGTACTTC	CASSLGQGYSYEQYF
TRBV30	TRBD1	TRBJ1-5	NA	TGTGCCTGGAGTGTACAGGGGCGAAGCAATCAGCCCCAGCATTTT	CAWSVQGRSNQPQHF
TRBV2	NA	TRBJ2-2	NA	TGTGCCAGCTCAATAGAGACCGGGGAGCTGTTTTTT	CASSIETGELFF
TRBV2	NA	TRBJ1-5	few	TGTGCCAGCGAGGAAGCTCTAAGCAATCAGCCCCAGCATTTT	CASEEALSNQPQHF
TRBV12-5	TRBD1	TRBJ2-3	NA	TGTGCTAGTGGCCCCGGACAGGGGATACCTACGCAGTATTTT	CASGPGQGIPTQYF
TRBV18	NA	TRBJ1-3	NA	TGTGCCAGCTCACCAACCCCCCTGACAGTCCAAGGCCCTGGAAACACCATATATTTT	CASSPTPLTVQGPGNTIYF
TRBV6-1	NA	TRBJ2-1	NA	TGTGCCAGCAGTGACAGCTCCTACAATGAGCAGTTCTTC	CASSDSSYNEQFF
TRBV7-6	NA	TRBJ2-7	NA	TGTGCCAGCAGCCCAGCGATGTCGGCCGAGCAGTACTTC	CASSPAMSAEQYF
TRBV12-5	TRBD1	TRBJ1-6	NA	TGTGCTAGTGTTCCTCCGGGACAGGGGTTCAACCCCCTCCACTTT	CASVPPGQGFNPLHF
TRBV6-5	NA	TRBJ1-2	NA	TGTGCCAGCAGTTACCAGGGCCATGGCTACACCTTC	CASSYQGHGYTF
TRBV7-2	TRBD2	TRBJ2-3	once	TGTGCCAGCAGCCACCTAGCGGGGGGGCTTAGCACAGATACGCAGTATTTT	CASSHLAGGLSTDTQYF
TRBV19	NA	TRBJ1-6	NA	TGTGCCAGTAGTATAATGGGGGCGTCTGGTTCACCCCTCCACTTT	CASSIMGASGSPLHF
TRBV10-3	TRBD2	TRBJ2-5	NA	TGTGCCATCAGTGCCGACAGCGGGGGACAAGAGACCCAGTACTTC	CAISADSGGQETQYF
TRBV5-1	TRBD2	TRBJ2-5	NA	TGCGCCAGCAGCACGGCGGGGGGGAGGGGTGAGACCCAGTACTTC	CASSTAGGRGETQYF
TRBV7-9	NA	TRBJ2-7	NA	TGTGCCAGCAGCCCGATTCAGGGTTCCTACGAGCAGTACTTC	CASSPIQGSYEQYF
TRBV5-1	NA	TRBJ2-3	once	TGCGCCAGCAGCTTGTATTCAGATACGCAGTATTTT	CASSLYSDTQYF
TRBV5-4	NA	TRBJ1-2	NA	TGTGCCAGCAGCTTGCCGGGACCGCCCTTGAAGTCGGGAGGCTATGGCTACACCTTC	CASSLPGPPLKSGGYGYTF
TRBV14	NA	TRBJ1-2	NA	TGTGCCAGCAGCCAAGATCCGACACGCCCCTATGGCTACACCTTC	CASSQDPTRPYGYTF
TRBV5-1	TRBD2	TRBJ2-2	NA	TGCGCCAGCAGCCCCTCGGGGGGGGGCGGCACCGGGGAGCTGTTTTTT	CASSPSGGGGTGELFF
TRBV6-4	TRBD2	TRBJ2-2	NA	TGTGCCAGCAGTGATAGCGGGGGGAACACCGGGGAGCTGTTTTTT	CASSDSGGNTGELFF
TRBV7-2	TRBD2	TRBJ2-3	NA	TGTGCCAGCAATAGCGGGGGGGCCAAGAATACGCAGTATTTT	CASNSGGAKNTQYF
TRBV7-2	NA	TRBJ1-2	NA	TGTGCCAGCAGCTTAGACGGGTATGGCTACACCTTC	CASSLDGYGYTF
TRBV29-1	NA	TRBJ2-2	NA	TGCAGCGTTGGAATAGTCACCGGGGAGCTGTTTTTT	CSVGIVTGELFF
TRBV5-6	NA	TRBJ2-7	few	TGTGCCAGCAGCTTGGCCCCCCCGCGGGCCTACGAGCAGTACTTC	CASSLAPPRAYEQYF